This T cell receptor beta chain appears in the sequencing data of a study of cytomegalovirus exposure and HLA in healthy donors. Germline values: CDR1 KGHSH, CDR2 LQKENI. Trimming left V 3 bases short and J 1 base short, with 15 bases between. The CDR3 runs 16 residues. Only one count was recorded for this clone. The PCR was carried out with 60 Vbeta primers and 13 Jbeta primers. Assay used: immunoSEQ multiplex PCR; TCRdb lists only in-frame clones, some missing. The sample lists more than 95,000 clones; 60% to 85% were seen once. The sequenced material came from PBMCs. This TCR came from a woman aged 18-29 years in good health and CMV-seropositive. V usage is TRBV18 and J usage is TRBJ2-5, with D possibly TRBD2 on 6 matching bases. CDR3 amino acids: CASSPQLARLQETQYF. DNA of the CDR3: TGTGCCAGCTCACCGCAACTAGCACGTCTCCAAGAGACCCAGTACTTC. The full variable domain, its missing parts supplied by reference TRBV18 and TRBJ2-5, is NAGVMQNPRHLVRRRGQEARLRCSPMKGHSHVYWYRQLPEEGLKFMVYLQKENIIDESGMPKERFSAEFPKEGPSILRIQQVVRGDSAAYFCASSPQLARLQETQYFGPGTRLLVL.